This entry is about one T cell receptor beta chain. The CDR3 consists of 14 residues. V was cut by 4 bases and J by 8 bases, with 17 bases left in between. Looked up from germline, CDR1 is MGHRA and CDR2 is YSYEKL. Profiling relied on immunoSEQ multiplex PCR, and the TCRdb table lists in-frame clones only, not all of them. The sample yields fewer than 120,000 clones, around 89% seen once. These data come from a study of control samples from healthy donors and cancer patients. The rearrangement links TRBV4-1 to TRBJ1-2, with D possibly being TRBD1 (6 bases). The receptor was isolated from a woman aged 60-75 years with lung cancer. Source material: PBMCs. CDR3 loop: CASSPLRAGEGYTF. The CDR3 nucleotides are TGCGCCAGCAGCCCCCTCCGGGCAGGGGAAGGCTACACCTTC.